A single T cell receptor (beta chain) is shown here with its context. This clonotype was counted many times. The antigen this receptor binds is unknown. No quality values exist for individual bases; no much larger clone is one base distant. The treatment or condition label corresponds to: allogeneic hematopoietic cell transplantation with graft depleted of TCRalphabeta T cells and CD19 B cells. TCRalphabeta/CD19-depleted allogeneic hematopoietic cell grafts were given to the transplant recipients, all of whom were children. The library was produced with PCR. Sequencer: Illumina HiSeq 2500. TCR library preparation used molecular barcoding, with unique molecular identifiers applied to normalize quantification of the TCRbeta repertoire. TCRdb's own reprocessing of the public reads used fastp at Q25 and MiXCR and kept productive beta chains. For every CDR3 protein sequence, its rows merge into one entry that carries the most common genes and DNA. In all, the sample holds around 70,000 distinct CDR3 sequences, and 9.5% to 13% of those were seen once. Under 15% of the sample comes from the top ten.

The sample originates from a study of T-cell reconstitution after alpha-beta-depleted transplantation in children (dated by TCRdb to the mid-2010s). Looking at the study overall: T-cell immune reconstitution after TCRalphabeta/CD19-depleted allogeneic hematopoietic cell transplantation in children was quantitatively tracked in the study by means of TCR repertoire profiling.

General findings and caveats noted by the study authors: The frequencies of hyperexpanded clones fell over the following months, and after one year, T-cell counts and TCRbeta diversity were mostly attributed to newly produced T cells. In some patients, high TCRbeta diversity at day 60 was attributed to recipient T cells and intrathymic progenitors that had survived conditioning. The apparently early recovery of alphabetaT-cell counts about two months after transplant reportedly depended on only several hundred rapidly expanded clones that came from non-depleted graft cells.

The germline V gene supplies CDR1 MDHEN and CDR2 SYDVKM. Reading from cysteine to phenylalanine, the CDR3 counts 13 amino acids. Just the 39-base CDR3 DNA is kept, in frame starting at base 1. For this chain, trimming is 6 bases at the V end and 4 bases at the J end, and the number of junction bases without a gene match is 3. The rearranged segments are TRBV28 and TRBJ2-3; a stretch of 8 junction bases matches TRBD1. The sequence came from a boy aged 10-17 years with acute myeloid leukemia, due to receive a stem cell transplant. Sequencing used PBMCs, obtained before TCRalphabeta/CD19-depleted stem cell transplant. The DNA sequence is given as TGTGCCAGCAGAACACAGGGGGCAGATACGCAGTATTTT. It specifies CASRTQGADTQYF.